The 14 T cell receptor beta chains presented below share a single source sample, sequenced in a study of PD-L1 blockade in urothelial cancer. Produced via immunoSEQ multiplex PCR; TCRdb's table is partial and in-frame only. This repertoire shows some 87,000 clones, 87% found once; its top ten account for more than 1.5%. Stated time point: pretreatment peripheral blood. Sequences were derived from PBMCs, sampled around atezolizumab (anti-PD-L1) treatment. These receptors all come from a man between 60 and 75 years old with urothelial cancer.

The chain is built from TRBV2 and TRBJ1-2, with 8 bases that match TRBD1. From germline, CDR1 is SNHLY and CDR2 FYNNEI. Trimming at V came to 5 bases and at J to 4 bases, leaving 6 bases not matched to a gene. The CDR3 consists of 14 residues. This CDR3 reads CASSQQGDAYGYTF. The CDR3 DNA follows: TGTGCCAGCAGTCAACAGGGGGACGCCTATGGCTACACCTTC.

The chain carries TRBV28 and TRBJ2-7; D remains unclear. V was trimmed by 6 bases and J by 4 bases, leaving 10 bases between them. The CDR3 spans 12 residues. CDR1 is MDHEN and CDR2 is SYDVKM in the germline V gene. CDR3 in amino acids: CASRSDIYEQYF. CDR3 bases: TGTGCCAGCAGATCCGACATTTACGAGCAGTACTTC.

This clone showed up just once. V usage is TRBV5-4 and J usage is TRBJ2-1; no definite D call. Germline-derived CDR1 and CDR2 are SGHNT and YYREEE (reference sequence). Trimming shortened V by 4 bases and J by 8 bases, and 13 bases separated the two germline ends. The CDR3 sequence is 13 residues long. The CDR3: CASSLSLAYEQFF. DNA for the CDR3: TGTGCCAGCAGCCTGTCTTTGGCCTATGAGCAGTTCTTC.

The chain has TRBV30 and TRBJ1-1, with D maybe TRBD1 (6 bases). This CDR3 comprises 12 residues. Germline-derived CDR1 and CDR2 are GTSNPN and SVGIG (reference sequence). V was clipped by 4 bases and J by 8 bases, with 14 bases between them. CDR3 amino acids: CAWNTGPREAFF. The CDR3 DNA sequence: TGTGCCTGGAATACAGGGCCGAGGGAAGCTTTCTTT.

The V and J genes are TRBV6-6 and TRBJ1-5; D is ambiguous. The CDR3 totals 13 residues. CDR1 and CDR2 (germline): MNHNY, SVGAGI (reference sequence). With 6 bases removed from V and 2 bases from J, the gap between germline ends came to 8 bases. CDR3 protein: CASRTEGNQPQHF. DNA for the CDR3: TGTGCCAGCAGGACGGAGGGCAATCAGCCCCAGCATTTT.

The J gene is TRBJ1-2, the V gene TRBV6-5; 8 bases agree with TRBD1. Unmatched junction bases numbered 10, after V lost 9 bases and J lost 4 bases. Germline CDR1 MNHEY, CDR2 SVGAGI. The CDR3 length is 14 residues. The CDR3 nucleotides are TGTGCCAGTCTTCCCGGGACAGGACCCTATGGCTACACCTTC. Translating it yields CASLPGTGPYGYTF.

This chain links TRBV4-1 with TRBJ1-1, with unresolved D. Germline V gene sequence: CDR1 MGHRA, CDR2 YSYEKL. The CDR3 runs to 14 residues. V gave up 6 bases and J gave up 1 base, with 12 bases separating them. Here the CDR3 DNA reads TGCGCCAGCAGTCGATGGCCGGGGAACACTGAAGCTTTCTTT. Amino acid sequence: CASSRWPGNTEAFF.

This sequence joins TRBV5-4 and TRBJ1-1; no definite D call. The germline V gene has CDR1 SGHNT and CDR2 YYREEE (reference sequence). Between the trimmed V and J ends, which lost 6 bases and 3 bases, there was a span of 6 bases. The CDR3 consists of 11 residues. The CDR3 DNA sequence: TGTGCCAGCACGCGAGACACTGAAGCTTTCTTT. Its protein product is CASTRDTEAFF.

This clone was detected only once. The rearrangement links TRBV9 to TRBJ2-1, with TRBD1 matching over 9 bases. Germline V gene data show CDR1 as SGDLS and CDR2 as YYNGEE. After removal of 2 bases from V and 0 bases from J, the junction contained 12 bases not matched to a gene. The CDR3 totals 19 residues. DNA for the CDR3: TGTGCCAGCAGCGTCAGTCCCGGGACAGGGAGGTCCTCCTACAATGAGCAGTTCTTC. Translated, it gives CASSVSPGTGRSSYNEQFF.

The genes are TRBV5-1 and TRBJ2-1, with 8 nucleotides matching TRBD1. Germline loops: CDR1 SGHRS, CDR2 YFSETQ. The CDR3 runs 16 residues. The junction had 10 bases not matched to a gene; V was cut back by 0 bases and J by 8 bases. CDR3 loop: CASSLATKGQGDEQFF. As DNA, the CDR3 is TGCGCCAGCAGCTTGGCGACCAAAGGACAGGGCGATGAGCAGTTCTTC.

The CDR3 bases are TGTGCCAGCAGTTCAGCGGGAGTTGGCACAGATACGCAGTATTTT. Encoded protein: CASSSAGVGTDTQYF. The rearrangement links TRBV27 to TRBJ2-3; 8 positions match TRBD2. Germline CDR1 is MNHEY and CDR2 is SMNVEV (reference sequence). This CDR3 has 15 residues. The trim removed 4 bases at V and 1 base at J, leaving 4 bases unmatched.

The genes are TRBV9 and TRBJ1-1, with D hard to call. This CDR3 region has 14 residues. CDR1 SGDLS and CDR2 YYNGEE come from the germline V gene. V shed 1 base and J shed 2 bases, with 9 bases lying between them. The CDR3 DNA follows: TGTGCCAGCAGCGTAATACAGAGCAACACTGAAGCTTTCTTT. Its translation: CASSVIQSNTEAFF.

The chain has TRBV5-5 and TRBJ2-7, with 13 nucleotides matching TRBD2. Germline lookup yields CDR1 SGHKS and CDR2 YYEKEE (reference sequence). The V and J ends lost 5 bases and 2 bases, in that order; junction bases with no gene match: 4. This CDR3 is built from 15 residues. The CDR3 loop reads CASRAGTSGTYEQYF. In nucleotides, the CDR3 is TGTGCCAGCAGGGCGGGGACTAGCGGGACCTACGAGCAGTACTTC.

The genes are TRBV7-8 and TRBJ1-5; weak D call: TRBD1 (5 bases). V lost 0 bases and J lost 11, with 17 bases in between. CDR1 is SGHVS and CDR2 is FQNEAQ in the germline V gene. The CDR3 length is 15 residues. CDR3 DNA: TGTGCCAGCAGCTTAGCGAGGACACGGGAGGCGACCCAGCATTTT. Translated: CASSLARTREATQHF.